This T cell receptor beta chain comes out of a study of low-dose radiotherapy and immunotherapy resistance in tumors. About the study: In Cohort 2, 1 Gy per fraction was delivered every two weeks, for a total of 13 Gy over 26 weeks. Intravenous cyclophosphamide 200 mg/m2 was given every two weeks, one day before radiation and immunotherapy.

The germline V and J ends were trimmed by 1 base and 0 bases, with 9 bases remaining between them. This CDR3 is built from 15 residues. CDR1 SEHNR and CDR2 FQNEAQ come from the germline V gene (reference sequence). Noted time point: before trial treatment. This clonotype was seen more than once but under ten times. Both TCRalpha and TCRbeta chains were reverse transcribed with V-gene-specific primers. With a V-primer adapter and a constant-region primer, TCRs were amplified for 20 PCR cycles. In vitro transcription amplified the mRNA that had been isolated. MiXCR, applied by TCRdb to the reads, yields one record per CDR3 protein. Among tens of thousands of distinct CDR3 sequences, 9.4% were seen once, and the ten largest hold 0.8% to 1.3%.

The specimen was PBMCs, collected before treatment. The receptor was derived from a male donor with prostate cancer. This chain links TRBV7-9 with TRBJ1-1, with a weak D call TRBD1 (6 bases). The CDR3 DNA reads TGTGCCAGCAGCTTAGGTGGGACATTGAACACTGAAGCTTTCTTT. Amino acids: CASSLGGTLNTEAFF. The whole variable domain, remainder taken from reference TRBV7-9 and TRBJ1-1, is DTGVSQNPRHKITKRGQNVTFRCDPISEHNRLYWYRQTLGQGPEFLTYFQNEAQLEKSRLLSDRFSAERPKGSFSTLEIQRTEQGDSAMYLCASSLGGTLNTEAFFGQGTRLTVV.